A selection of T cell receptor beta chains follows, all from one sample in a study of shared clonotypes between healthy human individuals. TCRdb's copy holds only in-frame clones and misses some; the assay was immunoSEQ multiplex PCR. The sample gives 650,000 to 800,000 clones, roughly two thirds of which show up once; over 1.5% is in the top ten. Specimen: memory CD4+ T cells sorted from blood. The source of these receptors is a woman in her twenties or thirties in good health. Each CDR3 is given with its conserved first and last residue. The order of the fields is V gene, clone size, D gene, J gene, CDR3 DNA, CDR3 protein. The D gene is left open where the match is weak. Not every row has a clone size; where given, it reads once, few, many or a size class.

V: TRBV10-3
size: few
D: -
J: TRBJ1-2
DNA: TGTGCCATCAGTGACCCGGGGGGGAACTATGGCTACACCTTC
CDR3: CAISDPGGNYGYTF

V: TRBV2
size: -
D: -
J: TRBJ1-2
DNA: TGTGCCAGCCGACCATACTCCGGGACTATGGATGGCTACACCTTC
CDR3: CASRPYSGTMDGYTF

V: TRBV5-1
size: -
D: -
J: TRBJ2-2
DNA: TGCGCCAGCCTGGGGACCGGGAGTGAGGACACCGGGGAGCTGTTTTTT
CDR3: CASLGTGSEDTGELFF

V: TRBV2
size: -
D: -
J: TRBJ2-1
DNA: TGTGCCAGCAGTGAAAATCCGGTGAATGAGCAGTTCTTC
CDR3: CASSENPVNEQFF

V: TRBV19
size: -
D: -
J: TRBJ1-5
DNA: TGTGCCAGTAGTCCGCACAGCAACGCGGGTTATAGCAATCAGCCCCAGCATTTT
CDR3: CASSPHSNAGYSNQPQHF

V: TRBV6-6
size: -
D: TRBD1
J: TRBJ1-1
DNA: TGTGCCAGCAACCCCGGGACAGGGAAGAGGAGGCCAGAAGCTTTCTTT
CDR3: CASNPGTGKRRPEAFF

V: TRBV5-1
size: -
D: TRBD1
J: TRBJ2-7
DNA: TGCGCCAGCAGCTTGGGGGGACAGGGGGTCCCCTACGAGCAGTACTTC
CDR3: CASSLGGQGVPYEQYF

V: TRBV14
size: -
D: -
J: TRBJ2-7
DNA: TGTGCCAGCAGCCGAGGGGGAGCTGGGGCCTACGAGCAGTACTTC
CDR3: CASSRGGAGAYEQYF

V: TRBV28
size: few
D: -
J: TRBJ1-2
DNA: TGTGCCAGCAGTTTAGGGGCAAATAACTATGGCTACACCTTC
CDR3: CASSLGANNYGYTF

V: TRBV6-1
size: -
D: TRBD1
J: TRBJ1-2
DNA: TGTGCCAGCAGTGAAGCCAGACAGGGAGAAGGCTACACCTTC
CDR3: CASSEARQGEGYTF

V: TRBV9
size: once
D: TRBD1
J: TRBJ1-1
DNA: TGTGCCAGCAGCGTAGGCCGGGACAGGGGGCTCGGCCCTGAAGCTTTCTTT
CDR3: CASSVGRDRGLGPEAFF

V: TRBV5-6
size: -
D: -
J: TRBJ2-6
DNA: TGTGCCAGCAGCTTACTACAGGGATCTGGGGCCAACGTCCTGACTTTC
CDR3: CASSLLQGSGANVLTF

V: TRBV27
size: -
D: TRBD1
J: TRBJ1-2
DNA: TGTGCCAGCAGTTATCGGACAGGGGGCTACTATGGCTACACCTTC
CDR3: CASSYRTGGYYGYTF

V: TRBV28
size: -
D: -
J: TRBJ2-1
DNA: TGTGCCAGCAGTAGCCCACTGGCTCCCCGTCAGCAGTTCTTC
CDR3: CASSSPLAPRQQFF

V: TRBV5-1
size: -
D: -
J: TRBJ2-5
DNA: TGCGCCAGCAGCTTGGCGCAGGAGGAGACCCAGTACTTC
CDR3: CASSLAQEETQYF

V: TRBV7-9
size: -
D: TRBD1
J: TRBJ1-2
DNA: TGTGCCAGCAGCGATACCACAGGGGCGCCCTTCTATGGCTACACCTTC
CDR3: CASSDTTGAPFYGYTF

V: TRBV20-1
size: -
D: -
J: TRBJ1-1
DNA: TGCAGTGCTCGAGAGAACACTGAAGCTTTCTTT
CDR3: CSARENTEAFF

V: TRBV9
size: once
D: -
J: TRBJ2-3
DNA: TGTGCCAGCAGCCCCACCCCCCAGCGGTCGGATACGCAGTATTTT
CDR3: CASSPTPQRSDTQYF

V: TRBV18
size: -
D: -
J: TRBJ1-5
DNA: TGTGCCAGCTCACCAGATGTGGCCCCTCAGCCCCAGCATTTT
CDR3: CASSPDVAPQPQHF

V: TRBV2
size: -
D: -
J: TRBJ1-2
DNA: TGTGCCAGCAGTGGGGACATTAGGAATGGCTACACCTTC
CDR3: CASSGDIRNGYTF

V: TRBV28
size: -
D: TRBD1
J: TRBJ1-5
DNA: TGTGCCAGCAGGGGTTATCCCCGAGGACAGGGGGTGGATCAGCCCCAGCATTTT
CDR3: CASRGYPRGQGVDQPQHF

V: TRBV25-1
size: -
D: -
J: TRBJ2-5
DNA: TGTGCCAGCAGTGTTGGGGGCGTTGAGACCCAGTACTTC
CDR3: CASSVGGVETQYF

V: TRBV10-1
size: -
D: TRBD1
J: TRBJ2-5
DNA: TGCGCCAGCAGTGAGTCTTCAGGGGGCCAAGAGACCCAGTACTTC
CDR3: CASSESSGGQETQYF

V: TRBV28
size: -
D: -
J: TRBJ1-5
DNA: TGTGCCAGCAGTTCTGCCCAAGCCGCCAGGGGCGGACAGCCCCAGCATTTT
CDR3: CASSSAQAARGGQPQHF

V: TRBV7-2
size: -
D: TRBD2
J: TRBJ2-1
DNA: TGTGCCAGCAGCTTACGGAGCTCTAGCGGAAACAATGAGCAGTTCTTC
CDR3: CASSLRSSSGNNEQFF

V: TRBV7-2
size: -
D: TRBD2
J: TRBJ2-1
DNA: TGTGCCAGCAGCCCACGGGGGGGGAGCAATGAGCAGTTCTTC
CDR3: CASSPRGGSNEQFF

V: TRBV4-2
size: -
D: -
J: TRBJ1-3
DNA: TGTGCCAGTCTAGGGGGTTCTGGAAACACCATATATTTT
CDR3: CASLGGSGNTIYF

V: TRBV7-9
size: once
D: TRBD2
J: TRBJ2-1
DNA: TGTGCCAGCAGCTTAGTTGGTAGCGGGTCCTACAATGAGCAGTTCTTC
CDR3: CASSLVGSGSYNEQFF

V: TRBV4-2
size: -
D: -
J: TRBJ2-2
DNA: TGTGCCAGCAGCCAAGCGAATGGTCCGACCGGGGAGCTGTTTTTT
CDR3: CASSQANGPTGELFF

V: TRBV29-1
size: few
D: -
J: TRBJ1-2
DNA: TGCAGCGCCACGGGGGGATCGAACTATGGCTACACCTTC
CDR3: CSATGGSNYGYTF

V: TRBV18
size: -
D: -
J: TRBJ2-7
DNA: TGTGCCAGCTCACCTGGACAGTCCCACGAGCAGTACTTC
CDR3: CASSPGQSHEQYF

V: TRBV28
size: -
D: -
J: TRBJ1-2
DNA: TGTGCCAGCAGTTTAGCAGGGGTTGGGGACTATGGCTACACCTTC
CDR3: CASSLAGVGDYGYTF

V: TRBV5-1
size: -
D: TRBD2
J: TRBJ2-7
DNA: TGCGCCAGCAGCACTAGCGGCACCTACGAGCAGTACTTC
CDR3: CASSTSGTYEQYF

V: TRBV11-2
size: -
D: -
J: TRBJ2-5
DNA: TGTGCCAGCAGCTTGCCGGGACGAGAGACCCAGTACTTC
CDR3: CASSLPGRETQYF

V: TRBV28
size: -
D: -
J: TRBJ2-5
DNA: TGTGCCAGCAGTCCGGGCAGGGTGGTGGAGACCCAGTACTTC
CDR3: CASSPGRVVETQYF

V: TRBV29-1
size: few
D: -
J: TRBJ2-3
DNA: TGCAGCGCTTGTTTTGGGGCGTCAGATACGCAGTATTTT
CDR3: CSACFGASDTQYF